Given below is one T cell receptor (beta chain) in context. The data derive from a study of shared clonotypes between healthy human individuals. Cells designated naive CD8 were CD45RO-negative and were positively selected for CCR7, with terminally differentiated effector memory CD45RA+ cells excluded. TCRdb's table, derived via immunoSEQ multiplex PCR, lists solely in-frame clones and lacks some. This sample carries hundreds of thousands of clones, about 96% of them seen once, and the ten largest clones take 0.11%. Trimming cost V 4 bases and J 4 bases, with 10 bases left between them. The CDR3 loop spans 13 amino acids. Germline CDR1 reads PRHDT; CDR2 reads FYEKMQ (reference sequence).

Specimen: naive CD8+ T cells sorted from blood. The clonotype comes from a woman in her 30s in good health. This chain uses TRBV13 with TRBJ1-1; maybe TRBD1 (6 bases). The CDR3 reads CASSSGQPTEAFF. The CDR3 DNA sequence: TGTGCCAGCAGCTCAGGACAGCCCACTGAAGCTTTCTTT.